This T cell receptor (beta chain) is drawn from a study of blood T cell repertoires in COVID-19. The CDR3 runs to 14 residues. The ends were cut back, 7 bases at V and 0 bases at J, with 13 bases in the middle. The germline gives CDR1 SGHRS, CDR2 YFSETQ. This table comes from immunoSEQ multiplex PCR, and its TCRdb copy is limited to in-frame clones, with some not included. The sample records some 150,000 clones, approximately 81% being singletons. This receptor was taken from a human donor with acute or convalescent COVID-19. The donor label of this sample is uncertain. V usage is TRBV5-1 and J usage is TRBJ1-1; no clear D. The sample was peripheral blood. CDR3 DNA sequence: TGCGCCAGCTCCCCACCCAACATGAACACTGAAGCTTTCTTT. This encodes CASSPPNMNTEAFF.